This T cell receptor beta chain is from a study of a mutant IDH1 vaccine in newly diagnosed glioma. Described time point: week 35, safety follow-up. Every single dose of the vaccine, 300 ug of mutant IDH1 20-mer peptide, came with topical imiquimod. V lost 5 bases to trimming and J lost 0 bases; unmatched junction nucleotides: 7. CDR1 and CDR2 from the germline V gene are SGHNT and YENEEA. The CDR3 sequence is 16 residues long. In regard to this clone: The antigen is not known.

The protocol was immunoSEQ multiplex PCR, while the TCRdb copy is restricted to in-frame clones and leaves out a portion. The sample includes about 69,000 clones, around 86% of them seen just once. The TCR was taken from a man aged 25-45 years with glioma. J is TRBJ1-1 and V is TRBV11-3; 9 bases are a match to TRBD1. Source: PBMCs, taken from a glioma patient whose treatment included an IDH1 peptide vaccine. The CDR3 nucleotides read TGTGCCAGCAGCCCGGGACAGGGAGAGCTGAACACTGAAGCTTTCTTT. Its protein product is CASSPGQGELNTEAFF.